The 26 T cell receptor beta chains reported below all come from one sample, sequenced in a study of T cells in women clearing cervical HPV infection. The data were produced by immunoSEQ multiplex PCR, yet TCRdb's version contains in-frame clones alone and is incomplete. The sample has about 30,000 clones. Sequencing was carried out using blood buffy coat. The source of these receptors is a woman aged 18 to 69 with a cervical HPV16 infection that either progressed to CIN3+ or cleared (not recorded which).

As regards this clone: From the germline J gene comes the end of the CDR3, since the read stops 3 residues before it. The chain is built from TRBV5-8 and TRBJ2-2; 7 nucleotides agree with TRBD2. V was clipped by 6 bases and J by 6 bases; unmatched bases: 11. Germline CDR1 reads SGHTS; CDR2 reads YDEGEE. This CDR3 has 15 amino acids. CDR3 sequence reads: CASTFRTRGSGELFF. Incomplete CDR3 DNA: TGTGCCAGCACATTTCGGACTAGGGGCTCCGGGGAG.

The covered CDR3 bases are TGTGCCAGCAGTTACCGGTCGGGGGTTTACAATGAG. It is translated as CASSYRSGVYNE. The complete CDR3 sequence is CASSYRSGVYNEQFF. This chain joins TRBV6-2 or TRBV6-3 and TRBJ2-1, with D perhaps matching TRBD2 (6 bases). With the read ending 3 residues before the CDR3 end, the germline J gene is used to fill in that end. The CDR3 runs to 15 residues. Germline lookup yields CDR1 MNHEY and CDR2 SVGEGT. V lost 2 bases and J 4 bases, leaving 12 bases between the germline ends.

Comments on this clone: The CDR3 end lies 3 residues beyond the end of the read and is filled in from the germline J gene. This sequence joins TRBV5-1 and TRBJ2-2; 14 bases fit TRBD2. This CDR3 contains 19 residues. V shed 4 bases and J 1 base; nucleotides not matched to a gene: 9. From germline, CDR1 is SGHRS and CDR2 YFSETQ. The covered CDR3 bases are TGCGCCAGCAGCATGACTAGCGGGAGGGGATGGTGGAACACCGGGGAG. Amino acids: CASSMTSGRGWWNTGE. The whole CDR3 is CASSMTSGRGWWNTGELFF.

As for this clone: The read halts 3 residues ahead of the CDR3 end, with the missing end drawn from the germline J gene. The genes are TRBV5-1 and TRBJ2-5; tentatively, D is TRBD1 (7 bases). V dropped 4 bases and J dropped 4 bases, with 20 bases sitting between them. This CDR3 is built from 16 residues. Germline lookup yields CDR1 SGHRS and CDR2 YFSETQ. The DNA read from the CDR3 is TGCGCCAGCAGCGGAACCTTCCAGGGGGGACGAGAGACC. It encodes CASSGTFQGGRET. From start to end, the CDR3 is CASSGTFQGGRETQYF.

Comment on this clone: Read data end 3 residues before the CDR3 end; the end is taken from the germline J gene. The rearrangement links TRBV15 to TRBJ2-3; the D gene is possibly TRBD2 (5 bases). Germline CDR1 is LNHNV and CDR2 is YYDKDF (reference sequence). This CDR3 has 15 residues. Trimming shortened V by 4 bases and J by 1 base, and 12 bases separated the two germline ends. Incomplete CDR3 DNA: TGTGCCACCAGCACCCCAGGACTCGGCACAGATACG. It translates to CATSTPGLGTDT. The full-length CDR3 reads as CATSTPGLGTDTQYF.

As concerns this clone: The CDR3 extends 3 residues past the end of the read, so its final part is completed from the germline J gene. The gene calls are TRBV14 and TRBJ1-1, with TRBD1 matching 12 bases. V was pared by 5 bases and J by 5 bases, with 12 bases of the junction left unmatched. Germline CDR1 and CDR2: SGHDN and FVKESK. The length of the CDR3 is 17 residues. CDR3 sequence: CASSSPGTGGAGTEAFF. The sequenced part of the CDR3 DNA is TGTGCCAGCAGCTCCCCCGGGACAGGGGGCGCGGGGACTGAA.

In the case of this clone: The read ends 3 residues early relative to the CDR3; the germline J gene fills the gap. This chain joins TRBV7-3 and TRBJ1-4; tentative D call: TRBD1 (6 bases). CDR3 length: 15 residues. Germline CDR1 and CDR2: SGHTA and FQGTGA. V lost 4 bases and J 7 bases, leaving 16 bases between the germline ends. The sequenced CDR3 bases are TGTGCCAGCAGCTCGTCAGGGGCCCCGGGTGAAAAA. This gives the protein CASSSSGAPGEK. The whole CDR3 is CASSSSGAPGEKLFF. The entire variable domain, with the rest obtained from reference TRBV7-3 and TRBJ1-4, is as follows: GAGVSQTPSNKVTEKGKYVELRCDPISGHTALYWYRQSLGQGPEFLIYFQGTGAADDSGLPNDRFFAVRPEGSVSTLKIQRTERGDSAVYLCASSSSGAPGEKLFFGSGTQLSVL.

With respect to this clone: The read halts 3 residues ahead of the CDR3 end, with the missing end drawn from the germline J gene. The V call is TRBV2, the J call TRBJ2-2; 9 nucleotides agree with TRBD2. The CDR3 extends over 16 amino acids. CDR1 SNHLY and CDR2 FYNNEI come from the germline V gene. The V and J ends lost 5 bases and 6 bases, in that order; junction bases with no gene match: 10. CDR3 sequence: CASSFPGLAASGELFF. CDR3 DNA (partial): TGTGCCAGCAGTTTCCCGGGACTAGCAGCATCCGGGGAG. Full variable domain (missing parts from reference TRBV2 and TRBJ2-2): EPEVTQTPSHQVTQMGQEVILRCVPISNHLYFYWYRQILGQKVEFLVSFYNNEISEKSEIFDDQFSVERPDGSNFTLKIRSTKLEDSAMYFCASSFPGLAASGELFFGEGSRLTVL.

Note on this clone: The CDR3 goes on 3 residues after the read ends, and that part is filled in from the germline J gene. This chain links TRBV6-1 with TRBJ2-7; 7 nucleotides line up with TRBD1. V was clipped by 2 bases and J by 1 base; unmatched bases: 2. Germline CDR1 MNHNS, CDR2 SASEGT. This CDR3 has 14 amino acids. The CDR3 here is CASSETGVSYEQYF. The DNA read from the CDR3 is TGTGCCAGCAGTGAAACAGGGGTATCCTACGAG.

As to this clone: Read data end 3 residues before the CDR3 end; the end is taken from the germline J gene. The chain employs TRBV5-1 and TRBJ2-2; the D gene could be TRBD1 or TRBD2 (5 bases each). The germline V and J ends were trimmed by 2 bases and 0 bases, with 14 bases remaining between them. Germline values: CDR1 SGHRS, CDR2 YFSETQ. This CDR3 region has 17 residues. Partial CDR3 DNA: TGCGCCAGCAGCTTTCGCCCGCAGGGAGCGAACACCGGGGAG. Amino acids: CASSFRPQGANTGE. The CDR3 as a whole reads CASSFRPQGANTGELFF.

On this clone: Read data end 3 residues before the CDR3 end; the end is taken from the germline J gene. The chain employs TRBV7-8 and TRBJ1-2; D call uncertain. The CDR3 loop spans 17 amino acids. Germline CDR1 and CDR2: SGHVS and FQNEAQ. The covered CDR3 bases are TGTGCCAGCAGCTTAATCATACTAGCGGGAGTGGGTGAGACC. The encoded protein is CASSLIILAGVGET. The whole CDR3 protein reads CASSLIILAGVGETYTF.

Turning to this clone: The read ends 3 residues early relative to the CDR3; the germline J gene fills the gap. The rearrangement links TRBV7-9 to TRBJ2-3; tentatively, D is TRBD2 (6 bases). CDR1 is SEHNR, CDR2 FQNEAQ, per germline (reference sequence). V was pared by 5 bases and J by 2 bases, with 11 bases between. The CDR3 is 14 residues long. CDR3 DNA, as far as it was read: TGTGCCAGCAGCAAGGGACTGAACACAGATACG. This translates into CASSKGLNTDT. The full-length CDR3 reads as CASSKGLNTDTQYF. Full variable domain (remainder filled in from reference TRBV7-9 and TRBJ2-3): DTGVSQNPRHKITKRGQNVTFRCDPISEHNRLYWYRQTLGQGPEFLTYFQNEAQLEKSRLLSDRFSAERPKGSFSTLEIQRTEQGDSAMYLCASSKGLNTDTQYFGPGTRLTVL.

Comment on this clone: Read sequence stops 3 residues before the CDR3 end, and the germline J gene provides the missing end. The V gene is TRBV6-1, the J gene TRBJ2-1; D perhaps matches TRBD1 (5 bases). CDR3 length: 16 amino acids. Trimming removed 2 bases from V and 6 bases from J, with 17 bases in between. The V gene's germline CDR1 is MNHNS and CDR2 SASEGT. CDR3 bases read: TGTGCCAGCAGTGAATCTCGGGCAGGGTGGACCAATGAG. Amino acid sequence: CASSESRAGWTNE. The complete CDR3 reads CASSESRAGWTNEQFF.

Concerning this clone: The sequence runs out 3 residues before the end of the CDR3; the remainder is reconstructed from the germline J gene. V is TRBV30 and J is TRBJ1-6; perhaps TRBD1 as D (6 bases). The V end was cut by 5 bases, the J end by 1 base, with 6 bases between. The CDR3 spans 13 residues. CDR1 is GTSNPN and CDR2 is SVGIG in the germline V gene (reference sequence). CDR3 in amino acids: CAWQGSYNSPLHF. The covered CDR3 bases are TGTGCCTGGCAGGGGTCCTATAATTCACCC.

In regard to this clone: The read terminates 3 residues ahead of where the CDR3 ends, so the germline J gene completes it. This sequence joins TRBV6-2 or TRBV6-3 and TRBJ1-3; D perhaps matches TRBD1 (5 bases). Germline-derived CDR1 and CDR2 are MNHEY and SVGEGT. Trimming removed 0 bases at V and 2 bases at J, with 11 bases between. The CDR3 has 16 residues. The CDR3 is CASSYSIGTPGNTIYF. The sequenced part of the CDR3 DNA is TGTGCCAGCAGTTACTCAATCGGGACTCCTGGAAACACC.

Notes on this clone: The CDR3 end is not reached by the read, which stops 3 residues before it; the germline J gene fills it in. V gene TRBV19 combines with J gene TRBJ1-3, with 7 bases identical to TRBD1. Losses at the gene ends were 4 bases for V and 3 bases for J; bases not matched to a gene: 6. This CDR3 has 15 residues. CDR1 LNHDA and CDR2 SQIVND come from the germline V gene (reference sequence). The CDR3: CASSTGGQLGNTIYF. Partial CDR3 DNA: TGTGCCAGTAGTACAGGGGGACAGCTTGGAAACACC.

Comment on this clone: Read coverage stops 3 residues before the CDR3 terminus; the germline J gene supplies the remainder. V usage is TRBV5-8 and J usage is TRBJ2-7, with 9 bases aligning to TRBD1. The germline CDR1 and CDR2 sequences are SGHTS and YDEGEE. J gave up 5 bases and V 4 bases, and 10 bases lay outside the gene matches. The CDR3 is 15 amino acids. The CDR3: CASSLQGTGIHEQYF. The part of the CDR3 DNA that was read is TGTGCCAGCAGCCTCCAAGGGACAGGGATCCACGAG.

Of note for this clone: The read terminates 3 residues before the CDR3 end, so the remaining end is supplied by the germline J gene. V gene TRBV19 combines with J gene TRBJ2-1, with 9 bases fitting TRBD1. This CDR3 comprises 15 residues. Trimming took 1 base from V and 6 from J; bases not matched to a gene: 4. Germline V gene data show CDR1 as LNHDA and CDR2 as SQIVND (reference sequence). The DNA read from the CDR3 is TGTGCCAGTAGTATAGGGGGGGGACAGGGCAATGAG. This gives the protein CASSIGGGQGNE. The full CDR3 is CASSIGGGQGNEQFF. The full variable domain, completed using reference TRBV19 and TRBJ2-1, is DGGITQSPKYLFRKEGQNVTLSCEQNLNHDAMYWYRQDPGQGLRLIYYSQIVNDFQKGDIAEGYSVSREKKESFPLTVTSAQKNPTAFYLCASSIGGGQGNEQFFGPGTRLTVL.

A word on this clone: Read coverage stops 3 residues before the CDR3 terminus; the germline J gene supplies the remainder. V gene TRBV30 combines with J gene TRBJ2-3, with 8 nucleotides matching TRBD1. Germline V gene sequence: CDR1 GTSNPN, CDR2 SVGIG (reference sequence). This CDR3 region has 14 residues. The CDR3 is CAWTADRANQPQYF. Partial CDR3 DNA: TGTGCCTGGACCGCGGACAGGGCCAATCAGCCG.

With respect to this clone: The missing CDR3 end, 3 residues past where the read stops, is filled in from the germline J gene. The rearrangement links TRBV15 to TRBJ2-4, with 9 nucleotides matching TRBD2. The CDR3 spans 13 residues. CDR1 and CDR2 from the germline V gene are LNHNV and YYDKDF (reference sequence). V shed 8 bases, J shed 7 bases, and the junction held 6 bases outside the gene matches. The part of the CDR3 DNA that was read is TGTGCCACCGCGGGGGGGCGAGGGAACATT. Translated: CATAGGRGNI. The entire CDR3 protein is CATAGGRGNIQYF.

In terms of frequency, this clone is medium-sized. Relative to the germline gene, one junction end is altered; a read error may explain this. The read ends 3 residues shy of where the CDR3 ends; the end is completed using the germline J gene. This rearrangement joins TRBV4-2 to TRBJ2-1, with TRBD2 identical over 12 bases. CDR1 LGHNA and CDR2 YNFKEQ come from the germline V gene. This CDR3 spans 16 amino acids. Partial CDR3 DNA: TGCGCCAGCAGCCAAGATCTAGCGGGAGGGTACAATGAG. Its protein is CASSQDLAGGYNE. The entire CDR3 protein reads CASSQDLAGGYNEQFF.

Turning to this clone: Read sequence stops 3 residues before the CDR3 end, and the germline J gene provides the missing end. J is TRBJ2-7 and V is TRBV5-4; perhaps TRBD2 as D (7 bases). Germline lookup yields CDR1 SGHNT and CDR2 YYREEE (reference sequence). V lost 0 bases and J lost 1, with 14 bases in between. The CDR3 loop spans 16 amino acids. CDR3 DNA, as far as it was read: TGTGCCAGCAGCTTGGGAGGGGGGGGCGCTTCCTACGAG. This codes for CASSLGGGGASYE. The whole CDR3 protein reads CASSLGGGGASYEQYF.

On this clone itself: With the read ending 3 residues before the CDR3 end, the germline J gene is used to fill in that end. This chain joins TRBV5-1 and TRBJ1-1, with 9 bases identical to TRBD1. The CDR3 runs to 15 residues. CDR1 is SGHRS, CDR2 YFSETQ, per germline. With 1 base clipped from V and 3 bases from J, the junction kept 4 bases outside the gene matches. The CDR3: CASSLTGGADTEAFF. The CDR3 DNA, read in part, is TGCGCCAGCAGCTTGACAGGGGGCGCCGACACTGAA.

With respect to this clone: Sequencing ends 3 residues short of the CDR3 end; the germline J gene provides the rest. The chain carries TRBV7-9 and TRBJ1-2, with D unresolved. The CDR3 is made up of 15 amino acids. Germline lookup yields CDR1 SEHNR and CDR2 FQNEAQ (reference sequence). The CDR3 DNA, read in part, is TGTGCCAGCAGCCCCGGCAGGCGCTCCTACAATGAC. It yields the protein CASSPGRRSYND. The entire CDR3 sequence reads CASSPGRRSYNDYTF.

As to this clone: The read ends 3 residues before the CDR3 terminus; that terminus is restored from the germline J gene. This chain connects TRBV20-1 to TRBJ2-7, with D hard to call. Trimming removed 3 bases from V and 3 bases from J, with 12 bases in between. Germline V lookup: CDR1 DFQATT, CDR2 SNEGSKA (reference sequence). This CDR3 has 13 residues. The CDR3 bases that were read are TGCAGTGCTAGGGAAAACAGCCTCTACGAG. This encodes CSARENSLYE. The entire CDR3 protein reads CSARENSLYEQYF.

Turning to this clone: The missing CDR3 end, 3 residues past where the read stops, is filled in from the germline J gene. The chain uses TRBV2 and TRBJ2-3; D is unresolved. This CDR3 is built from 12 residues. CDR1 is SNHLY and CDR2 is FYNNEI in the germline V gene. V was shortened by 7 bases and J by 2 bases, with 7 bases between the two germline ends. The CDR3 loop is CASMTYTDTQYF. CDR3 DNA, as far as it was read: TGTGCCAGCATGACTTACACAGATACG.